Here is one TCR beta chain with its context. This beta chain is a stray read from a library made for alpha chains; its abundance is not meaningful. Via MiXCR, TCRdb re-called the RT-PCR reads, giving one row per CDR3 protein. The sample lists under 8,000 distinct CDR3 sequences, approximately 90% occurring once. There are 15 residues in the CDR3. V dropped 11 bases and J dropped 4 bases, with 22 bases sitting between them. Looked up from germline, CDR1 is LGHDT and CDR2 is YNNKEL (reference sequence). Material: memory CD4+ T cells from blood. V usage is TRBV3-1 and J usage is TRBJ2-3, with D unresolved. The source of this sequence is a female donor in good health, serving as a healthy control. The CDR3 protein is CASSQGFGEADTQYF. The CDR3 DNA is TGTGCCTCCAGCCAAGGTTTTGGGGAAGCAGATACGCAGTATTTT.